This T cell receptor beta chain is drawn from a study of cytomegalovirus exposure and HLA in healthy donors. Study at large: The same platform was used for the 100 to 150 validation repertoires and the 650 to 800 first-cohort repertoires, a later analysis reported. Study-wide results and limits: Among the CMV-associated chains, three were confirmed in vitro as specific for CMV antigens. Many donors shared some public TCRs, even though most TCR sequences were rare.

The ends lost 6 bases at V and 1 base at J; junction bases unmatched: 5. Germline values: CDR1 GTSNPN, CDR2 SVGIG (reference sequence). The CDR3 runs 14 residues. Remarks on this clone: Antigen: not known.

Generated by immunoSEQ multiplex PCR, the TCRdb table keeps only in-frame clones and is missing some. The sample consists of roughly 200,000 clones, roughly 81% of them appearing once. What was sequenced was PBMCs. The chain recombines TRBV30 with TRBJ2-5; 10 bases map to TRBD2. This clonotype originated in a woman aged 30 to 39 in good health and CMV-seronegative. The CDR3 DNA sequence: TGTGCCTGTGAGCGGGAGGGCCCCCAAGAGACCCAGTACTTC. It codes for CACEREGPQETQYF.